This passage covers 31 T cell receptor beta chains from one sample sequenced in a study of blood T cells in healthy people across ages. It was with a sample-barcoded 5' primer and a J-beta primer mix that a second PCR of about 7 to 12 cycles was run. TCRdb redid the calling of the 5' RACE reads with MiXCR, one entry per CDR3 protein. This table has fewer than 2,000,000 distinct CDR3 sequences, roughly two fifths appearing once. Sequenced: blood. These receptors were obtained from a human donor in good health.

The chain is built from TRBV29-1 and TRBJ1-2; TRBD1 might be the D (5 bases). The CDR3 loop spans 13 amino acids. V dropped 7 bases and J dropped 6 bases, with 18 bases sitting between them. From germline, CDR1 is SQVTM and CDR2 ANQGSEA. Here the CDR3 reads CSARPGGGDGYTF. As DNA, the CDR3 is TGCAGCGCCCGACCCGGTGGGGGTGATGGCTACACCTTC. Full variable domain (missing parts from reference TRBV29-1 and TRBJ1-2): SAVISQKPSRDICQRGTSLTIQCQVDSQVTMMFWYRQQPGQSLTLIATANQGSEATYESGFVIDKFPISRPNLTFSTLTVSNMSPEDSSIYLCSARPGGGDGYTFGSGTRLTVV.

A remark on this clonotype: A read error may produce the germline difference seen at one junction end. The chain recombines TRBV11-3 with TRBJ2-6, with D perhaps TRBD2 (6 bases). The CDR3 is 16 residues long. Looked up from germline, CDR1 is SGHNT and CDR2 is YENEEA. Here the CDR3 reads CASRPGQGSGVNVLTF. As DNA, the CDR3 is TGTGCCAGCAGGCCAGGGCAAGGTTCGGGGGTCAACGTCCTGACTTTC.

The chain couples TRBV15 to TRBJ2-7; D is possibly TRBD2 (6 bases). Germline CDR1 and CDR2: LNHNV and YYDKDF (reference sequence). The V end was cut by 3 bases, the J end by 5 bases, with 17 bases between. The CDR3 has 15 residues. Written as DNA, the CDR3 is TGTGCCACCAGCAGGTCCGGAGGGCATTTAAACGAGCAGTACTTC. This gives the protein CATSRSGGHLNEQYF.

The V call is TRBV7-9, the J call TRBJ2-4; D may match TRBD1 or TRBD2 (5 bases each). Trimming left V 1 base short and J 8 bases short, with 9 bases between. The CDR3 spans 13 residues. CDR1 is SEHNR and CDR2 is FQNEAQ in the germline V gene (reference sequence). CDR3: CASSLELGDIQYF. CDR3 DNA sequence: TGTGCCAGCAGCTTAGAATTGGGGGACATTCAGTACTTC. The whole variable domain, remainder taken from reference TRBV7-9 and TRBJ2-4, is DTGVSQNPRHKITKRGQNVTFRCDPISEHNRLYWYRQTLGQGPEFLTYFQNEAQLEKSRLLSDRFSAERPKGSFSTLEIQRTEQGDSAMYLCASSLELGDIQYFGAGTRLSVL.

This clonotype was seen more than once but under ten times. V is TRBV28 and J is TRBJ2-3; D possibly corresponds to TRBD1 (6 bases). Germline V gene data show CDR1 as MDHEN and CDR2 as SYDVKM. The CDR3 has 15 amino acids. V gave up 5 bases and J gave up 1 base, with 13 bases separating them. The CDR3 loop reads CASSTSGAGTDTQYF. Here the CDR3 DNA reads TGTGCCAGCAGTACGTCAGGGGCCGGCACAGATACGCAGTATTTT.

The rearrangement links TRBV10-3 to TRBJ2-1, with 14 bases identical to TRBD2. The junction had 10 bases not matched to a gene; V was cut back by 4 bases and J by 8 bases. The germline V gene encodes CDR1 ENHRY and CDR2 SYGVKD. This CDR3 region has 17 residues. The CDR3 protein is CAISGKTSGGATYEQFF. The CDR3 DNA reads TGTGCCATCAGTGGGAAGACTAGCGGGGGGGCCACCTATGAGCAGTTCTTC.

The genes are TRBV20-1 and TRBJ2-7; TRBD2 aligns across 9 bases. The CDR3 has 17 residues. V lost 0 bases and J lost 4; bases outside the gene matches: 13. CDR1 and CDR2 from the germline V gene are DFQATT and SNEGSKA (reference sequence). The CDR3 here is CSARDPLRGGLWYEQYF. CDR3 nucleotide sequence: TGCAGTGCTAGAGATCCCCTGCGGGGGGGCCTCTGGTACGAGCAGTACTTC.

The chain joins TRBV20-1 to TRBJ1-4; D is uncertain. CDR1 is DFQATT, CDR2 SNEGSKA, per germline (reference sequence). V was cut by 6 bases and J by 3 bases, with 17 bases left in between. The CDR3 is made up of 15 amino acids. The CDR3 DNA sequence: TGCAGTGCCCAAGCCCCTACACCGTCTAATGAAAAACTGTTTTTT. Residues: CSAQAPTPSNEKLFF.

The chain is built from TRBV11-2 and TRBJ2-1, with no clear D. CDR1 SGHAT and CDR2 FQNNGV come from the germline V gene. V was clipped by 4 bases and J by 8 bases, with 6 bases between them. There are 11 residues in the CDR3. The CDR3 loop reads CASSSTYEQFF. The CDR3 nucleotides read TGTGCCAGCAGCTCCACCTATGAGCAGTTCTTC. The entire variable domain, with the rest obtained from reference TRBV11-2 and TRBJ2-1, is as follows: EAGVAQSPRYKIIEKRQSVAFWCNPISGHATLYWYQQILGQGPKLLIQFQNNGVVDDSQLPKDRFSAERLKGVDSTLKIQPAKLEDSAVYLCASSSTYEQFFGPGTRLTVL.

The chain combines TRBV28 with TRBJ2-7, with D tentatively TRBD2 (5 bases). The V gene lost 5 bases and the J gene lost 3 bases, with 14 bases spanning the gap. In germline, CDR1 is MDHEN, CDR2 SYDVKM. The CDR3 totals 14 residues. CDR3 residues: CASSLTSDYYEQYF. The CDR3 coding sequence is TGTGCCAGCAGTCTCACCTCCGACTACTACGAGCAGTACTTC.

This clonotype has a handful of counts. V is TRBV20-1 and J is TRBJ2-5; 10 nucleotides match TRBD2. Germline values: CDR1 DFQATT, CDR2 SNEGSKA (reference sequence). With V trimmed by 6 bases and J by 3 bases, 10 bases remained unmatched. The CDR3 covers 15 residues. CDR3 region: CSAPIPGLAKETQYF. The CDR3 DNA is TGCAGTGCGCCAATCCCGGGACTAGCGAAAGAGACCCAGTACTTC.

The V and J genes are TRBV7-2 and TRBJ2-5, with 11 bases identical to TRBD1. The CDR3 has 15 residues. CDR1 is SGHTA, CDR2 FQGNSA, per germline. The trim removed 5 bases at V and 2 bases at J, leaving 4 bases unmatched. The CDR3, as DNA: TGTGCCAGCAGCGCCCGGGACAGGGGGCAAGAGACCCAGTACTTC. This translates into CASSARDRGQETQYF.

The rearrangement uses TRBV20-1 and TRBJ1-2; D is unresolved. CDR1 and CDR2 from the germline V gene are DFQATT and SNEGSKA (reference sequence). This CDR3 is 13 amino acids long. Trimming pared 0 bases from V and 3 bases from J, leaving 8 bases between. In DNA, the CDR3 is TGCAGTGCTAGAGATACAGACTACTATGGCTACACCTTC. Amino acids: CSARDTDYYGYTF.

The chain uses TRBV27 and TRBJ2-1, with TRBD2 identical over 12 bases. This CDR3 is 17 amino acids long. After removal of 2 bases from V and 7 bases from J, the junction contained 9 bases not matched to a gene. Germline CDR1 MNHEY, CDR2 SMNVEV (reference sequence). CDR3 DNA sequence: TGTGCCAGCAGTTTAATGGCCGGGACTAGCGGGTGGAATGAGCAGTTCTTC. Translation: CASSLMAGTSGWNEQFF.

DNA for the CDR3: TGCAGTGCTTCCGGGATTTTCACAGATACGCAGTATTTT. Its protein is CSASGIFTDTQYF. The rearrangement uses TRBV20-1 and TRBJ2-3; possibly TRBD2 for D (5 bases). This CDR3 spans 13 amino acids. V lost 5 bases to trimming and J lost 2 bases, with 11 bases between them. Per germline, CDR1 DFQATT and CDR2 SNEGSKA (reference sequence).

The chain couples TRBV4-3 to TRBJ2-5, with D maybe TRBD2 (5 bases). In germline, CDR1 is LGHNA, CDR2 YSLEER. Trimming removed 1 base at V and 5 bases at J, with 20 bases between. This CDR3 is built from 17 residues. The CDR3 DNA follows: TGCGCCAGCAGCCAAGCTAGGACTGTAGGGTACGTGGAGACCCAGTACTTC. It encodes CASSQARTVGYVETQYF.

CDR3 amino acids: CASSPVTLAREALKNYGYTF. CDR3 bases: TGTGCCAGCTCACCAGTAACGTTGGCTCGGGAAGCCCTTAAGAACTATGGCTACACCTTC. This chain uses TRBV18 with TRBJ1-2; no reliable D call. The CDR3 totals 20 residues. Germline V gives CDR1 KGHSH, CDR2 LQKENI. Trimming removed 2 bases at V and 2 bases at J, with 27 bases between.

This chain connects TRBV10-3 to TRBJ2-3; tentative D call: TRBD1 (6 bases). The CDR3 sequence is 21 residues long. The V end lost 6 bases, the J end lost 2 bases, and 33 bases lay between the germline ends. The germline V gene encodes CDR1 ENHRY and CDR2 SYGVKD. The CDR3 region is CAIRFSTGFWENQVTTDTQYF. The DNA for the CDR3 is TGTGCCATCAGATTTAGTACAGGGTTTTGGGAGAACCAAGTAACCACAGATACGCAGTATTTT.

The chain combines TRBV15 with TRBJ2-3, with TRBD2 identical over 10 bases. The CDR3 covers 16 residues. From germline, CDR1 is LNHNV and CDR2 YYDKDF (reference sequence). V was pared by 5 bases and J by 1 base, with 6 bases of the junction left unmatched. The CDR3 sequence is CATSPRLAGGTDTQYF. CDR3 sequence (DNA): TGTGCCACCAGCCCGAGGCTAGCGGGGGGCACAGATACGCAGTATTTT.

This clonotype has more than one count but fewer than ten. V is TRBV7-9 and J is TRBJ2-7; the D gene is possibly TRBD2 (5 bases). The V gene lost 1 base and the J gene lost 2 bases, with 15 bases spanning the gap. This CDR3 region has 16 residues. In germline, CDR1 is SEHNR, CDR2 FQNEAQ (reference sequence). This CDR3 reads CASSLGARETPYEQYF. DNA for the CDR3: TGTGCCAGCAGCTTAGGAGCCCGGGAAACTCCCTACGAGCAGTACTTC.

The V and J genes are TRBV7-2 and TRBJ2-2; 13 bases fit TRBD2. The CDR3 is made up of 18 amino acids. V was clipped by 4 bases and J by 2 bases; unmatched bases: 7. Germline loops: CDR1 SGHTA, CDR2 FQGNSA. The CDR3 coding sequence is TGTGCCAGCAGCTACGGACTAGCGGGGGAGCTCAACACCGGGGAGCTGTTTTTT. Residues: CASSYGLAGELNTGELFF.

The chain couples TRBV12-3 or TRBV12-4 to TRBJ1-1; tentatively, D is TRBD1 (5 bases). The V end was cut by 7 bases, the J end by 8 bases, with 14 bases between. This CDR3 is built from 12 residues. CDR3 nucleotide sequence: TGTGCCAGCAAACCCAGGAGGGGAGAAGCTTTCTTT. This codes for CASKPRRGEAFF.

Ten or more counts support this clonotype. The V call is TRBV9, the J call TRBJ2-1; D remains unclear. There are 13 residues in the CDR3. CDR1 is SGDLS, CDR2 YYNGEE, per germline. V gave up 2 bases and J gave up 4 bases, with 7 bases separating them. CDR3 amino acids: CASSVGRYNEQFF. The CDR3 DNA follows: TGTGCCAGCAGCGTCGGACGGTACAATGAGCAGTTCTTC.

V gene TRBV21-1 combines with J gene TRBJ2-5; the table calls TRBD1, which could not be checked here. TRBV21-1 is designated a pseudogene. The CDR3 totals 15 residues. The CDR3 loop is CASEVEQAPAETQYF. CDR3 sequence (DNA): TGTGCCAGCGAGGTGGAACAGGCCCCCGCGGAGACCCAGTACTTC.

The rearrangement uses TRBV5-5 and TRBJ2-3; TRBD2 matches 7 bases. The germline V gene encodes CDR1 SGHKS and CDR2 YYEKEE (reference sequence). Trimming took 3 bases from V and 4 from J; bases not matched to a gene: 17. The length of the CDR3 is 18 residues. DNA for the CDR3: TGTGCCAGCAGCTCCGCTGGGGGAGCGGGGATTTCTCCAGATACGCAGTATTTT. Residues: CASSSAGGAGISPDTQYF.

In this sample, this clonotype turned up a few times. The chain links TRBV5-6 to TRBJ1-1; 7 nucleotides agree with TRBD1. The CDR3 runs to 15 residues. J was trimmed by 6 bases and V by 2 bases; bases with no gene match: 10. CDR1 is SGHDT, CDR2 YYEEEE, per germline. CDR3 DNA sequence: TGTGCCAGCAGCTTAATTGATCGGGACAGACCTGAAGCTTTCTTT. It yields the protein CASSLIDRDRPEAFF. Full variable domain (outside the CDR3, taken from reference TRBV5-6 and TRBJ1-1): DAGVTQSPTHLIKTRGQQVTLRCSPKSGHDTVSWYQQALGQGPQFIFQYYEEEERQRGNFPDRFSGHQFPNYSSELNVNALLLGDSALYLCASSLIDRDRPEAFFGQGTRLTVV.

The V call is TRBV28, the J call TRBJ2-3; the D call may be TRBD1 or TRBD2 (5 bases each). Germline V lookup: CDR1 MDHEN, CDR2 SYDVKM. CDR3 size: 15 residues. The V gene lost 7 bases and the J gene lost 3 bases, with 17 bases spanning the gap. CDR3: CASTSPRGGTDTQYF. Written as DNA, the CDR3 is TGTGCCAGCACCTCCCCTCGGGGCGGGACAGATACGCAGTATTTT.

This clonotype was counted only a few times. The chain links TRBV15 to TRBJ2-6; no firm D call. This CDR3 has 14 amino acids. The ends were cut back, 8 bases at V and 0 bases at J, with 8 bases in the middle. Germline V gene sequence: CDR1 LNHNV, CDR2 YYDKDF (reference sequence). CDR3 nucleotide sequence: TGTGCCACCTGGGCCCACTCTGGGGCCAACGTCCTGACTTTC. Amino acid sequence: CATWAHSGANVLTF.

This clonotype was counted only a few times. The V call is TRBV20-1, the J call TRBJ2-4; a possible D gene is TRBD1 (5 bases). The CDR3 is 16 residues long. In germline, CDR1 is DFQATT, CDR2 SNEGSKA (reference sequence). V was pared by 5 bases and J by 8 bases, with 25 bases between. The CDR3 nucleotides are TGCAGTGCTTCACGGACCAGAGGCAGGGCCGCGGACATTCAGTACTTC. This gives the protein CSASRTRGRAADIQYF.

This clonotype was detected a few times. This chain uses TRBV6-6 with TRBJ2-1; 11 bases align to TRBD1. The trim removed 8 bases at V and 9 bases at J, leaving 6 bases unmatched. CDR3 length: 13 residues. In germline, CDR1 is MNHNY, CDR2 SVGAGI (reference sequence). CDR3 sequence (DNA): TGTGCCAGCCAATCGGGACAGGGGGTTGAGCAGTTCTTC. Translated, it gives CASQSGQGVEQFF.

This chain's CDR3 is CASSRQVSSTDTQYF. CDR3 bases: TGTGCCAGCAGTCGACAGGTCTCTAGCACAGATACGCAGTATTTT. The chain combines TRBV6-5 with TRBJ2-3, with a weak D call TRBD1 (6 bases). This CDR3 is 15 amino acids long. Germline assignment: CDR1 MNHEY and CDR2 SVGAGI. Trimming shortened V by 5 bases and J by 0 bases, and 12 bases separated the two germline ends.